These 13 T cell receptor beta chains originate from one sample sequenced in a study of blood T cell repertoires in COVID-19. Clones were sequenced by immunoSEQ multiplex PCR, and TCRdb holds only the in-frame ones, with some missing. This sample has about 51,000 clones, with roughly 83% found just once. The specimen was peripheral blood. These receptors originate from a man between 45 and 60 years old with acute or convalescent COVID-19.

V usage is TRBV5-1 and J usage is TRBJ1-6; 8 positions match TRBD1. J gave up 8 bases and V 0 bases, and 4 bases lay outside the gene matches. The CDR3 loop spans 15 amino acids. CDR1 SGHRS and CDR2 YFSETQ come from the germline V gene. The CDR3 DNA follows: TGCGCCAGCAGCTTGGCCCCAGGGGGCGATTCACCCCTCCACTTT. Residues: CASSLAPGGDSPLHF.

This CDR3 reads CASQTSGRDYEQFF. The CDR3 nucleotides are TGTGCCAGTCAAACTAGCGGGAGAGACTATGAGCAGTTCTTC. This chain uses TRBV19 with TRBJ2-1, with 11 bases identical to TRBD2. After removal of 8 bases from V and 8 bases from J, the junction contained 8 bases not matched to a gene. CDR1 and CDR2 (germline): LNHDA, SQIVND (reference sequence). The CDR3 has 14 residues. Full variable domain (outside the CDR3, taken from reference TRBV19 and TRBJ2-1): DGGITQSPKYLFRKEGQNVTLSCEQNLNHDAMYWYRQDPGQGLRLIYYSQIVNDFQKGDIAEGYSVSREKKESFPLTVTSAQKNPTAFYLCASQTSGRDYEQFFGPGTRLTVL.

The chain joins TRBV27 to TRBJ1-5, with TRBD1 as a possible D gene (5 bases). V was pared by 2 bases and J by 0 bases, with 11 bases between. Germline V gene sequence: CDR1 MNHEY, CDR2 SMNVEV (reference sequence). This CDR3 is 16 amino acids long. CDR3 protein: CASSLVGGYSNQPQHF. In DNA, the CDR3 is TGTGCCAGCAGTTTAGTGGGGGGGTATAGCAATCAGCCCCAGCATTTT.

This clone was counted between two and nine times. For the CDR3, the DNA is TGTGCCAGCAGTTACTCTGTCTCAGAGGGATCACCCCTCCACTTT. This translates into CASSYSVSEGSPLHF. This chain joins TRBV6-5 and TRBJ1-6; D call uncertain. The V gene's germline CDR1 is MNHEY and CDR2 SVGAGI. The CDR3 extends over 15 amino acids. The V and J ends lost 0 bases and 10 bases respectively, with 13 bases between them.

The chain has TRBV21-1 and TRBJ1-2; TRBD1 was called by the table and not checked on the DNA. TRBV21-1 counts as a pseudogene. The CDR3 spans 15 residues. CDR3: CASSKVRQGGYGYTF. As DNA, the CDR3 is TGTGCCAGCAGCAAAGTTCGACAGGGCGGGTATGGCTACACCTTC.

This chain uses TRBV4-2 with TRBJ2-7; no reliable D call. Trimming took 4 bases from V and 2 from J, leaving 9 bases between them. From germline, CDR1 is LGHNA and CDR2 YNFKEQ. This CDR3 has 13 amino acids. CDR3 loop: CASSPGETYEQYF. As DNA, the CDR3 is TGTGCCAGCAGCCCGGGTGAAACCTACGAGCAGTACTTC.

This clone was seen a single time. The rearrangement joins TRBV11-2 to TRBJ1-4; D may be TRBD1 (6 bases). The CDR3 totals 16 residues. Trimming removed 2 bases from V and 5 bases from J, with 15 bases in between. CDR1 is SGHAT and CDR2 is FQNNGV in the germline V gene. CDR3 sequence reads: CASSLNPPGTNEKLFF. In DNA, the CDR3 is TGTGCCAGCAGCTTAAACCCCCCAGGGACAAATGAAAAACTGTTTTTT.

This chain connects TRBV18 to TRBJ1-2; D call uncertain. CDR3 length: 13 residues. V lost 3 bases to trimming and J lost 3 bases, with 8 bases between them. Looked up from germline, CDR1 is KGHSH and CDR2 is LQKENI. CDR3 bases: TGTGCCAGCTCACCCCCCAGTTACTATGGCTACACCTTC. Its protein is CASSPPSYYGYTF.

The rearrangement uses TRBV5-1 and TRBJ1-1, with TRBD1 matching over 8 bases. Germline loops: CDR1 SGHRS, CDR2 YFSETQ. CDR3 length: 13 residues. The ends lost 4 bases at V and 5 bases at J; junction bases unmatched: 4. This CDR3 reads CASSLDRETEAFF. In DNA, the CDR3 is TGCGCCAGCAGCCTGGACAGGGAGACTGAAGCTTTCTTT.

This clone was seen more than once but under ten times. This chain joins TRBV7-3 and TRBJ2-2; 13 nucleotides line up with TRBD2. Germline V gene lookup returns CDR1 SGHTA and CDR2 FQGTGA. The V segment lost 3 bases and the J segment 10 bases; nucleotides outside the gene matches: 5. CDR3 length: 15 residues. The CDR3 sequence is CASSFGTSGMEELFF. DNA for the CDR3: TGTGCCAGCAGCTTCGGGACTAGCGGGATGGAGGAGCTGTTTTTT.

This clone was recorded a few times. The CDR3 DNA is TGTGCCAGCAGTTTAAAAGGGGAGGCCTACAATGAGCAGTTCTTC. Residues: CASSLKGEAYNEQFF. The chain employs TRBV27 and TRBJ2-1, with a weak D call TRBD2 (6 bases). The CDR3 contains 15 residues. V lost 2 bases to trimming and J lost 2 bases, with 10 bases between them. Looked up from germline, CDR1 is MNHEY and CDR2 is SMNVEV (reference sequence).

The sample holds one count of this clone. Here the CDR3 reads CASFPSGRTDTQYF. The DNA for the CDR3 is TGTGCCAGCTTCCCTAGCGGGAGGACCGATACGCAGTATTTT. The gene calls are TRBV5-5 and TRBJ2-3, with 11 bases aligning to TRBD2. The length of the CDR3 is 14 residues. V lost 7 bases and J lost 6; bases outside the gene matches: 7. Germline loops: CDR1 SGHKS, CDR2 YYEKEE (reference sequence).

The chain combines TRBV6-6 with TRBJ1-2; D gene ambiguous. Per germline, CDR1 MNHNY and CDR2 SVGAGI (reference sequence). The V gene lost 8 bases and the J gene lost 3 bases, with 13 bases spanning the gap. The CDR3 has 13 amino acids. Here the CDR3 DNA reads TGTGCCAGCTCTCCAGATCTCTACTATGGCTACACCTTC. Protein: CASSPDLYYGYTF.